These 21 T cell receptor beta chains originate from one sample sequenced in a study of T cells in Graves' hyperthyroidism and ophthalmopathy (dated by TCRdb to between 2019 and 2020). Libraries were constructed by multiplex PCR. Sequencing used an Illumina HiSeq 2000. TCR beta CDR3 regions were amplified from RNA transcripts. For the first round of RT-PCR on the TCR CDR3, the HTBI primer set was used together with the Qiagen OneStep RT-PCR kit. Using fastp at Q25 and MiXCR, TCRdb reprocessed the public reads and kept productive beta chains. All rows with the same CDR3 protein become a single entry with the most common DNA and genes. The sample records under 350,000 distinct CDR3 sequences, 21% of which are singletons. The leading ten clones occupy 50% of the sample. The sequenced material came from blood. The receptors come from a woman aged 45-60 years with Graves' hyperthyroidism.

The genes are TRBV29-1 and TRBJ1-1; no reliable D call. V was cut by 4 bases and J by 1 base, with 7 bases left in between. The CDR3 is made up of 12 amino acids. Germline CDR1 and CDR2: SQVTM and ANQGSEA. The CDR3 protein is CSVGEGNTEAFF. The CDR3 nucleotides read TGCAGCGTTGGGGAGGGGAACACTGAAGCTTTCTTT.

This clonotype has ten or more counts. This rearrangement joins TRBV4-1 to TRBJ1-6; a possible D gene is TRBD1 (6 bases). V lost 3 bases and J 7 bases, leaving 16 bases between the germline ends. This CDR3 is built from 16 residues. Germline loops: CDR1 MGHRA, CDR2 YSYEKL. CDR3 residues: CASSHEQGSGNSPLHF. For the CDR3, the DNA is TGCGCCAGCAGCCATGAACAGGGAAGTGGCAATTCACCCCTCCACTTT.

This clonotype was counted at least ten times. One junction end disagrees with the germline gene, perhaps due to a read error. The V gene is TRBV7-7, the J gene TRBJ2-3; TRBD2 might be the D (6 bases). There are 14 residues in the CDR3. CDR1 is SSHAT and CDR2 is FNYEAQ in the germline V gene (reference sequence). The CDR3: CASSLDAGTDTQYF. The CDR3 bases are TGTGCTAGCAGCTTAGACGCGGGGACAGATACGCAGTATTTT.

This clonotype appeared a few times. One junction end does not reproduce the germline sequence, and a read error may be involved. The V and J genes are TRBV3-1 and TRBJ2-1; D perhaps matches TRBD1 (5 bases). The CDR3 is 11 residues long. The germline V gene encodes CDR1 LGHDT and CDR2 YNNKEL (reference sequence). The chain's CDR3 is CASSQGVQEVF. In DNA, the CDR3 is TGTGCCAGCAGTCAAGGGGTCCAGGAAGTCTTC.

Only a few counts were recorded for this clonotype. J is TRBJ1-5 and V is TRBV20-1; no definite D call. With 3 bases removed from V and 6 bases from J, the gap between germline ends came to 12 bases. There are 13 residues in the CDR3. Germline lookup yields CDR1 DFQATT and CDR2 SNEGSKA (reference sequence). CDR3 loop: CSARRPGFQPQHF. In nucleotides, the CDR3 is TGCAGTGCTAGGCGTCCGGGGTTTCAGCCCCAGCATTTT.

This clonotype was found a few times. The V call is TRBV5-6, the J call TRBJ1-3; D uncertain. The germline gives CDR1 SGHDT, CDR2 YYEEEE. The CDR3 has 15 amino acids. The germline V and J ends were trimmed by 0 bases and 0 bases, with 7 bases remaining between them. The CDR3, as DNA: TGTGCCAGCAGCTTGGACCTCTCCTCTGGAAACACCATATATTTT. Translation gives CASSLDLSSGNTIYF.

The V and J genes are TRBV10-3 and TRBJ1-2; a weak D match, TRBD1 (5 bases). Trimming stripped 5 bases from V and 4 bases from J, with 17 bases between. The CDR3 is 15 amino acids. Germline V gene lookup returns CDR1 ENHRY and CDR2 SYGVKD. CDR3 sequence reads: CAISNPNGDGYGYTF. In nucleotides, the CDR3 is TGTGCCATCAGTAACCCGAATGGGGACGGCTATGGCTACACCTTC.

This clonotype was observed many times. The rearrangement joins TRBV30 to TRBJ1-5; maybe TRBD1 (5 bases). The germline V gene has CDR1 GTSNPN and CDR2 SVGIG (reference sequence). This CDR3 contains 14 residues. V was pared by 0 bases and J by 9 bases, with 15 bases between. The CDR3 DNA reads as TGTGCCTGGAGTGTCGGGCAGGGTCGTCCGCCCCAGCATTTT. Protein product: CAWSVGQGRPPQHF.

The V gene is TRBV28, the J gene TRBJ2-1, with D possibly matching TRBD1 (5 bases). CDR3 size: 16 residues. V dropped 4 bases and J dropped 5 bases, with 18 bases sitting between them. Germline-derived CDR1 and CDR2 are MDHEN and SYDVKM. CDR3 nucleotide sequence: TGTGCCAGCAGTTCCCCCCTGTGGGGCTCGAACAATGAGCAGTTCTTC. The encoded protein is CASSSPLWGSNNEQFF.

This clonotype was counted at least ten times. The chain has TRBV28 and TRBJ2-7; 8 bases align to TRBD1. Trimming cost V 5 bases and J 5 bases; bases outside gene matches: 11. This CDR3 comprises 15 residues. Germline V gives CDR1 MDHEN, CDR2 SYDVKM. The CDR3 here is CASSTSGQGIHEQYF. In DNA form, the CDR3 reads TGTGCCAGCAGTACCTCCGGACAGGGTATCCACGAGCAGTACTTC.

The V and J genes are TRBV6-2 or TRBV6-3 and TRBJ1-5; D not resolved. V shed 0 bases and J shed 5 bases, with 5 bases lying between them. The CDR3 is 13 amino acids. Germline assignment: CDR1 MNHEY and CDR2 SVGEGT. The CDR3 region is CASSYSGDQPQHF. The CDR3 nucleotides read TGTGCCAGCAGTTACTCAGGAGATCAGCCCCAGCATTTT.

With regard to this clonotype: A much larger clone is a single base away; this may be a read error. The chain combines TRBV6-1 with TRBJ1-1; D is perhaps TRBD1 (6 bases). Germline CDR1 is MNHNS and CDR2 is SASEGT. The germline V and J ends were trimmed by 4 bases and 0 bases, with 12 bases remaining between them. The CDR3 has 15 residues. CDR3 DNA: TGTGCCAGCAGTGCTTGGACAGCGGTGAACACTGAAGCTTTCTTT. Its protein product is CASSAWTAVNTEAFF.

This sequence joins TRBV5-1 and TRBJ1-5; D is unresolved. The CDR3 is made up of 15 amino acids. Germline V gene sequence: CDR1 SGHRS, CDR2 YFSETQ. The V end was cut by 0 bases, the J end by 1 base, with 8 bases between. The CDR3 nucleotides read TGCGCCAGCAGCTTGGTAGGGTCAAGCAATCAGCCCCAGCATTTT. It yields the protein CASSLVGSSNQPQHF.

V usage is TRBV27 and J usage is TRBJ1-4, with D hard to call. The V gene's germline CDR1 is MNHEY and CDR2 SMNVEV (reference sequence). V was clipped by 6 bases and J by 10 bases, with 24 bases between them. The CDR3 is 16 residues long. The CDR3 DNA reads TGTGCCAGCAGGCTAGAGCACAGATCTTTTAGAGGAAAACTGTTTTTT. This sequence encodes CASRLEHRSFRGKLFF.

The chain carries TRBV3-1 and TRBJ1-1; 7 bases agree with TRBD1. The junction had 9 bases not matched to a gene; V was cut back by 6 bases and J by 5 bases. Germline V gene data show CDR1 as LGHDT and CDR2 as YNNKEL (reference sequence). The CDR3 extends over 14 amino acids. The CDR3 region has the DNA TGTGCCAGCAGTCTGACAGGGTTTTTAACTGAAGCTTTCTTT. Translating it yields CASSLTGFLTEAFF.

In its sample, this clonotype was seen many times. The chain combines TRBV20-1 with TRBJ1-1; 8 nucleotides align to TRBD1. The CDR3 has 13 residues. The trim removed 6 bases at V and 6 bases at J, leaving 9 bases unmatched. The germline V gene encodes CDR1 DFQATT and CDR2 SNEGSKA (reference sequence). In nucleotides, the CDR3 is TGCAGTGCGCAGAGGGGCAGGGGGCCTGAAGCTTTCTTT. Amino acid sequence: CSAQRGRGPEAFF.

The rearrangement uses TRBV11-1 and TRBJ2-3; TRBD1 agrees at 7 bases. CDR1 SGHAT and CDR2 FQDESV come from the germline V gene (reference sequence). V was pared by 10 bases and J by 2 bases, with 3 bases of the junction left unmatched. CDR3 length: 12 amino acids. The CDR3 DNA is TGTGCCACGACAGGGAACACAGATACGCAGTATTTT. Its translation: CATTGNTDTQYF.

This clonotype was counted ten times or more. The rearrangement uses TRBV11-3 and TRBJ2-1; TRBD2 aligns across 7 bases. Unmatched junction bases numbered 8, after V lost 3 bases and J lost 6 bases. The CDR3 is 15 amino acids. CDR1 is SGHNT, CDR2 YENEEA, per germline. As DNA, the CDR3 is TGTGCCAGCAGCTTTGAGACTAGCTTAATCAATGAGCAGTTCTTC. As protein: CASSFETSLINEQFF.

This clonotype occurred a few times. At one end the junction does not follow the germline gene, possibly because of a read error. CDR3: CASSVWLGENTGKLFF. The CDR3 DNA follows: TGTGCCAGCAGCGTATGGTTAGGCGAAAACACCGGGAAGCTGTTTTTT. This sequence joins TRBV9 and TRBJ2-2; D is perhaps TRBD2 (5 bases). The length of the CDR3 is 16 residues. CDR1 is SGDLS and CDR2 is YYNGEE in the germline V gene.

The chain has TRBV5-4 and TRBJ2-7, with TRBD2 matching over 13 bases. The CDR3 runs to 14 residues. V shed 6 bases, J shed 7 bases, and the junction held 7 bases outside the gene matches. CDR1 and CDR2 from the germline V gene are SGHNT and YYREEE (reference sequence). This CDR3 reads CASTGLAGDREQYF. Written as DNA, the CDR3 is TGTGCCAGCACCGGACTAGCGGGAGATCGGGAGCAGTACTTC.

This clonotype appeared many times. The rearrangement joins TRBV20-1 to TRBJ2-1; 10 bases match TRBD2. CDR1 DFQATT and CDR2 SNEGSKA come from the germline V gene (reference sequence). This CDR3 comprises 18 residues. With 0 bases clipped from V and 0 bases from J, the junction kept 8 bases outside the gene matches. The CDR3 DNA sequence: TGCAGTGCTAGAGATTCCTTAGCGGGAGGTTACTCCTACAATGAGCAGTTCTTC. It yields the protein CSARDSLAGGYSYNEQFF.